A single T cell receptor (beta chain) is shown here with its context. Its antigen is unknown. Base qualities were left out, and no much larger clone turns up one base away. The method behind the library was PCR. At the Johns Hopkins FTIC core, DNA from the cultured CD4+ T cells underwent TCR sequencing with the Oncomine TCR Beta short-read assay. Genomic DNA was extracted from the cultured CD4+ T cells with the QIAamp micro DNA kit. Oncomine TCR Beta libraries made from cultured CD4+ T cells were pooled using unique dual indexes and sequenced on an Illumina iSeq 100. As for the authors' bioinformatics: Non-productive sequences were removed, and CDR3s not starting with C, not ending with F or W, or shorter than 7 amino acids were discarded. The MANAFEST web application identified antigen-specific clonotypes by comparing peptide-stimulated wells against reference wells and other culture wells. Positive clones required FDR below 0.05, an odds ratio above 5, and productive frequency above 0.1% in at least two of three replicate wells. Cross-reactive clonotypes were defined as significantly expanded in both SARS-CoV-2 spike wells and at least one common cold coronavirus spike condition. CDR3 homology was assessed with Levenshtein distances (stringdist) and unrooted phylogenetic trees (ape) in R version 3.6.1. TCRdb redid the processing of the public reads, applying fastp at Q25 and MiXCR, and retained in-frame beta chains. Every entry covers one CDR3 protein and lists the most common genes and DNA from its rows. These V and J calls derive from TCRdb rather than the authors' analysis. In all, the sample holds about 7,100 distinct CDR3 sequences, and about three quarters of those were seen once. The top ten hold over 15% of the sample.

These data originate in a study of vaccination and CD4 T cells after COVID-19 (dated by TCRdb to between 2021 and 2023). Background for the entire study: Every convalescent patient had a positive nasal swab PCR test for SARS-CoV-2, with mild disease in 9 or 10 patients and severe disease in one. In under twelve COVID-19 convalescent patients and several infection-naive healthy vaccine recipients, researchers compared the spike-specific CD4+ TCR repertoire from before mRNA vaccination with the repertoire from after. Post-vaccine blood samples were collected a median of approximately 68 days after the second vaccine dose, ranging from roughly 14 to 241 days. Post-COVID blood samples from convalescent patients were collected a median of approximately 93 days after diagnosis, with a range of 35 to 161 days. For stimulating the cultures, overlapping spike peptide pools were used, derived from SARS-CoV-2 as well as from the common cold coronaviruses HCoV-NL63, HCoV-OC43 and HCoV-229E. In the convalescent cohort there were six males and four females, among whom were two Hispanic individuals, seven Caucasians, two Asians and one multiracial person. In control cultures, a CEFX viral epitope pool was used as positive control, an HIV-1 Nef peptide pool was used as negative control, or no peptide was added. Participants got two doses of the Pfizer-BioNTech BNT162b2 vaccine (n=8) or two doses of the Moderna mRNA-1273 vaccine (n=2). Points the paper makes about the study in general: Relatively few convalescent patients were included in the study, and early timepoints after natural infection were not analyzed. Of the vaccine-specific clones in convalescent patients, 304 of 307, or nearly all, reacted only to SARS-CoV-2 spike and did not cross-react with common cold coronaviruses. Among convalescent patients, a median about 87% of the SARS-CoV-2-reactive clones seen after vaccination appeared only after vaccination, which suggests priming specific to the vaccine. Although the median number of SARS-CoV-2-reactive clonotypes went up from around 20 after infection to more than 30 after vaccination, the increase was not significant.

The CDR3 measures 15 amino acids from cysteine to phenylalanine. CDR3 DNA is the only sequence kept; it has 45 bases, read in frame from the first base. The germline V and J ends show losses of 1 base and 5 bases respectively, and no gene match explains 4 bases of the junction. From a lookup of the germline V gene, CDR1 and CDR2 are KGHSH and LQKENI. The sample's treatment or condition label, decoded: 10-day PBMC culture with coronavirus spike peptide pools or control peptides (ViraFEST assay). The ViraFEST assay was used in the study, in which antigen-specific T cells were expanded with peptide pools and expanded clonotypes were subsequently identified by TCR sequencing. The convalescent patients' positive SARS-CoV-2 PCR tests fell between March and December 2020, which was before the Alpha, Beta and Delta variants emerged in the United States. Two million PBMCs per well were cultured in IMDM with approximately 4.9% human AB serum and 7.5 to 10 IU/ml IL-2, plus 10 ug/ml peptide pools. On days 3 and 7, half of the culture medium was replaced with fresh IL-2-containing medium. Once the cells had been in culture for over nine days, the EasySep CD4+ T cell isolation kit was used to isolate CD4+ T cells by negative selection. PBMCs were separated from whole blood using Ficoll-Paque Plus gradient centrifugation and then either used fresh or cryopreserved at -140C. In general, triplicate wells were set up for every culture condition.

The sequence came from a human donor who had recovered from COVID-19. Source material: CD4+ T cells from blood, cultured in vitro. The rearrangement joined TRBV18 to TRBJ1-5; 8 bases in the middle match TRBD1. The CDR3 is CASSPHQGADQPQHF. The nucleotides are TGTGCCAGCTCACCACATCAGGGGGCGGATCAGCCCCAGCATTTT.